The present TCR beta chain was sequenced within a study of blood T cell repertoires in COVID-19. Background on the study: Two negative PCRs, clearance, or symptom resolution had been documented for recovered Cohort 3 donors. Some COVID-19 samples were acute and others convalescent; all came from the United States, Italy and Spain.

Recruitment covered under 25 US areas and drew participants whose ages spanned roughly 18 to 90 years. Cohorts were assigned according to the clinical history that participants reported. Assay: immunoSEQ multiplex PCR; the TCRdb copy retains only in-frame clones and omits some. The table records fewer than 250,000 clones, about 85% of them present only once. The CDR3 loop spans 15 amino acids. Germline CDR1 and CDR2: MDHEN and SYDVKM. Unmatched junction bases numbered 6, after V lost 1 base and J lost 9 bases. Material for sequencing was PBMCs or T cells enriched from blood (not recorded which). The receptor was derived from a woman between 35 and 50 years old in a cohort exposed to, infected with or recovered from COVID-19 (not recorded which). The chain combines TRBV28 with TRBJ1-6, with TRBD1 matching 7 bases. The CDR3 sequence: CASSLLWQGGSPLHF. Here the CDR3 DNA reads TGTGCCAGCAGTTTATTGTGGCAGGGGGGTTCACCCCTCCACTTT.